The 2 T cell receptor beta chains below come from one sample, sequenced in a study of response to subunit inactivated influenza vaccine. MiXCR, applied by TCRdb to the RT-PCR reads, yields one record per CDR3 protein. The table includes some 540,000 distinct CDR3 sequences, less than 25% detected once. The sample was also linked to a second study, of T cells expressing NK-cell markers. As that report states: 5'RACE template switching built TCR beta cDNA with unique molecular identifiers.

The sequenced sample was CD4+ T cells sorted from PBMCs, obtained 12 days after vaccination. These receptors all come from a man aged 45-60 years who received an inactivated influenza vaccine.

The chain has TRBV29-1 and TRBJ2-7, with TRBD2 matching 8 bases. Germline CDR1 reads SQVTM; CDR2 reads ANQGSEA. The CDR3 runs 14 residues. The J segment lost 7 bases and the V segment lost 4 bases, leaving 12 bases of the junction unmatched. In DNA form, the CDR3 reads TGCAGCGTTGTTCCTAGCGGGCTACCTACTGAGCAGTACTTC. Translation: CSVVPSGLPTEQYF.

This clonotype appeared a few times. This chain links TRBV12-3 or TRBV12-4 with TRBJ1-5; D not resolved. This CDR3 is 12 amino acids long. V was clipped by 6 bases and J by 6 bases, with 9 bases between them. For the CDR3, the DNA is TGTGCCAGCAGGCTGGGAGGTCAGCCCCAGCATTTT. This gives the protein CASRLGGQPQHF.